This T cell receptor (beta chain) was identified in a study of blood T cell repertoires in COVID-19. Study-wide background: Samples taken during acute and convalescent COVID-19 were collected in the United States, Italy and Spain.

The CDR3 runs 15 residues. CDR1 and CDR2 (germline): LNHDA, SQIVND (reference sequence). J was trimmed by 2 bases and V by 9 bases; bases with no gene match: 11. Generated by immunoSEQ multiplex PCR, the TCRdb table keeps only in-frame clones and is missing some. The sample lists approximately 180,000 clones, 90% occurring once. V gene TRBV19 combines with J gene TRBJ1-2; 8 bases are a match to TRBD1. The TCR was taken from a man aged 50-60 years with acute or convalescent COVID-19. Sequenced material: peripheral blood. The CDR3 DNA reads TGTGCCAGCCAGGACAGGGACCTCGGAAACTATGGCTACACCTTC. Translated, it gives CASQDRDLGNYGYTF.